Listed here is a single T cell receptor beta chain. This clonotype was counted ten times or more. What this receptor recognizes is not known. Base qualities are not recorded, but no much larger clone differs from it by a single base. These data belong to a study of post-analysis software for immune sequencing data (dated by TCRdb to between 2014 and 2017). The study in broad terms: Recorded disease courses included relapsing-remitting, secondary progressive and progressive-relapsing multiple sclerosis, with some patients lacking subtype annotation. The multiple sclerosis patient repertoires were compared with about a dozen previously published healthy control repertoires from donors aged 6 to 25 years. A subset of samples was prepared in parallel using single-end sample barcoding, then pooled and co-amplified after Illumina adapter ligation. The paper as a whole reports these results and caveats: Normalized Chao1 diversity was significantly lower in multiple sclerosis patients than controls, suggesting substantial peripheral T-cell clonal expansion. Patients showed significantly higher frequencies than controls for several TRBV segments, among them TRBV5-6, TRBV5-1 and TRBV20-1. Direct clustering with F measure revealed strong co-clustering of samples prepared in the same batch, which led to a batch-effect correction. The multiple sclerosis patient group was slightly younger than the control group.

The CDR1 and CDR2 encoded by the germline V gene are SQVTM and ANQGSEA. The CDR3, cysteine through phenylalanine, is 15 amino acids long. The only DNA kept is the CDR3, 45 bases in frame from the first base. At the junction V is shortened by 6 bases and J by 3 bases; bases outside the gene matches: 11. Libraries were prepared through PCR. Instrument on record: Illumina HiSeq 2500. To reduce PCR and sequencing biases, unique molecular identifiers were incorporated into the TCR beta cDNA libraries. Approximately 500,000 cDNA molecules were obtained for every 1 to 10 million input T cells, so each molecule roughly corresponded to one T cell. Patient libraries were prepared and sequenced with the same protocol used for the earlier healthy control dataset. Within a given batch, samples were prepared together, multiplexed and sequenced on the same HiSeq lane. Under the source paper's analysis protocol: MIGEC handled the raw barcoded reads, throwing out single-read molecular identifier groups before consensus assembly and CDR3 extraction. VDJtools was used for post-analysis of the clonotype tables, with diversity normalized by down-sampling every dataset to the smallest sample size. Repertoire overlap clustering matched CDR3 amino acid but not nucleotide sequences to correct batch-related cross-sample contamination. TCRdb itself trimmed the public reads at Q25 with fastp, ran MiXCR and retained productive beta chains. Entries that share a CDR3 protein sequence are merged under the most common genes and DNA. The V and J calls and clone size are TCRdb's, not the authors'. This sample gives about 150,000 distinct CDR3 sequences in total; around 30% of them show up just once. The ten biggest clones cover about 1.6% of the sample.

To demonstrate the VDJtools post-analysis software, the study profiled TCR beta repertoires from the peripheral blood of around 13 young patients with multiple sclerosis. Multiple sclerosis patients were children and adolescents aged roughly 6 to 15 years. Recombination joined TRBV29-1 with TRBJ1-5; TRBD1 aligns with 7 central bases. This TCR came from a girl aged 10 to 17 with multiple sclerosis. Material: blood. The DNA sequence follows: TGCAGCGTGGCGGACGCAGGGGGGGTCAATCAGCCCCAGCATTTT. Its translation reads: CSVADAGGVNQPQHF. Reference TRBV29-1 and TRBJ1-5 genes cover what lies past the CDR3, so the full variable domain is SAVISQKPSRDICQRGTSLTIQCQVDSQVTMMFWYRQQPGQSLTLIATANQGSEATYESGFVIDKFPISRPNLTFSTLTVSNMSPEDSSIYLCSVADAGGVNQPQHFGDGTRLSIL.